Below, 2 T cell receptor gamma chains from the same sample are listed, as sequenced in a study of intestinal T cells in coeliac disease. For each case, the template was genomic DNA from ten roughly 5-µm formalin-fixed paraffin-embedded scrolls. The TRG library came from 200 to 250 ng of biopsy DNA amplified with LymphoTrack primers. TCRdb re-called the multiplex PCR reads via CATT. The table has 1,000 to 1,500 gamma-chain clones, roughly 40% seen once; the top ten hold about 15%. Sequenced input: a duodenal biopsy. The receptors here all came from a human donor with celiac disease.

CDR3 residues: CATWDFHKKLF. CDR3 in DNA: TGTGCCACCTGGGATTTTCATAAGAAACTCTTT. The rearrangement uses TRGV8 and TRGJ1 or TRGJ2. The V segment lost 3 bases and the J segment 8 bases; nucleotides outside the gene matches: 4. This CDR3 has 11 residues. The germline CDR1 and CDR2 sequences are VENAVY and YDSYNSRV.

The rearrangement joins TRGV10 to TRGJ1 or TRGJ2. TRGV10 has ORF status, its function being uncertain. This CDR3 is built from 13 residues. With 8 bases clipped from V and 12 bases from J, the junction kept 17 bases outside the gene matches. The CDR3 sequence: CAAWDYWFRGKLF. DNA for the CDR3: TGTGCTGCGTGGGATTATTGGTTTCGGGGGAAACTCTTT.